A selection of T cell receptor beta chains follows, all from one sample in a study of cytomegalovirus exposure and HLA in healthy donors. Sequencing used immunoSEQ multiplex PCR; TCRdb keeps in-frame clones, though not all of them. The table has under 150,000 clones, about 76% seen once. Sequencing input: PBMCs. The receptors here all came from a young man in good health and CMV-seronegative. CDR3s include the opening cysteine and the closing phenylalanine or tryptophan. D genes are given only for firm matches. The size entry is marked missing in some rows and otherwise reads once, few, many or a size class.

D gene: .; J gene: TRBJ2-6; clone size: .; V gene: TRBV19; CDR3 DNA: TGTGCCAGTAGTATCGATGCGGTTCGACCTGGGGCCAACGTCCTGACTTTC; CDR3 protein: CASSIDAVRPGANVLTF
D gene: TRBD2; J gene: TRBJ2-2; clone size: .; V gene: TRBV6-5; CDR3 DNA: TGTGCCAGCAGTTACACGGGGGGGCTAGCCGGGGAGCTGTTTTTT; CDR3 protein: CASSYTGGLAGELFF
D gene: TRBD1; J gene: TRBJ2-1; clone size: .; V gene: TRBV5-1; CDR3 DNA: TGCGCCAGCAGCTTGAAGACAGGGGTTGGTGAGCAGTTCTTC; CDR3 protein: CASSLKTGVGEQFF
D gene: .; J gene: TRBJ1-1; clone size: .; V gene: TRBV30; CDR3 DNA: TGTGCCTGGACCAAACGGGGGGAAGCTTTCTTT; CDR3 protein: CAWTKRGEAFF
D gene: .; J gene: TRBJ2-3; clone size: .; V gene: TRBV9; CDR3 DNA: TGTGCCAGCAGCGTAGCACCGTCCTCGGCAGATACGCAGTATTTT; CDR3 protein: CASSVAPSSADTQYF
D gene: .; J gene: TRBJ2-7; clone size: .; V gene: TRBV4-3; CDR3 DNA: TGCGCCAGCAGCCAAGATCGACTAGGCCCCTCCTACGAGCAGTACTTC; CDR3 protein: CASSQDRLGPSYEQYF
D gene: .; J gene: TRBJ1-5; clone size: .; V gene: TRBV15; CDR3 DNA: TGTGCCACCAGCTTAGACAGAACAAATCAGCCCCAGCATTTT; CDR3 protein: CATSLDRTNQPQHF
D gene: .; J gene: TRBJ2-7; clone size: .; V gene: TRBV18; CDR3 DNA: TGTGCCAGCTCCGGTGACGTACCCGGGGAGCAGTACTTC; CDR3 protein: CASSGDVPGEQYF
D gene: TRBD1; J gene: TRBJ1-5; clone size: few; V gene: TRBV6-1; CDR3 DNA: TGTGCCAGCAAGGAGTGGCAAGGGGGCCGGCAGCCCCAGCATTTT; CDR3 protein: CASKEWQGGRQPQHF
D gene: .; J gene: TRBJ1-1; clone size: .; V gene: TRBV5-4; CDR3 DNA: TGTGCCAGCAGCCCTCAGGGGCCCCCTGAAGCTTTCTTT; CDR3 protein: CASSPQGPPEAFF
D gene: TRBD1; J gene: TRBJ1-1; clone size: .; V gene: TRBV5-1; CDR3 DNA: TGCGCCAGCGCCCCGGGACAGGGGAACACTGAAGCTTTCTTT; CDR3 protein: CASAPGQGNTEAFF
D gene: .; J gene: TRBJ1-5; clone size: .; V gene: TRBV28; CDR3 DNA: TGTGCCAGCAGTTTACGAGGGGACTATAGCAATCAGCCCCAGCATTTT; CDR3 protein: CASSLRGDYSNQPQHF
D gene: .; J gene: TRBJ2-6; clone size: .; V gene: TRBV7-2; CDR3 DNA: TGTGCCAGCAGCTTAGCAGGGGGCGCGGGGGGGGCCAACGTCCTGACTTTC; CDR3 protein: CASSLAGGAGGANVLTF
D gene: .; J gene: TRBJ1-1; clone size: .; V gene: TRBV5-1; CDR3 DNA: TGCGCCAGCAGCTTCCGGGATCCAACTGAAGCTTTCTTT; CDR3 protein: CASSFRDPTEAFF
D gene: .; J gene: TRBJ1-6; clone size: .; V gene: TRBV5-4; CDR3 DNA: TGTGCCAGCAGCTCGTCAGGGTGGGAATATAATTCACCCCTCCACTTT; CDR3 protein: CASSSSGWEYNSPLHF
D gene: TRBD2; J gene: TRBJ2-5; clone size: .; V gene: TRBV5-1; CDR3 DNA: TGCGCCAGCAGCTTGAGTGTCGGGGGGGCCCTCGGAGAGACCCAGTACTTC; CDR3 protein: CASSLSVGGALGETQYF
D gene: .; J gene: TRBJ2-1; clone size: .; V gene: TRBV5-4; CDR3 DNA: TGTGCCAGCAGCCTTTCCACTAATGAGCAGTTCTTC; CDR3 protein: CASSLSTNEQFF
D gene: .; J gene: TRBJ1-4; clone size: .; V gene: TRBV4-3; CDR3 DNA: TGCGCCAGCAGCCAAGATGGTGGGACTTATGAAAAACTGTTTTTT; CDR3 protein: CASSQDGGTYEKLFF
D gene: TRBD2; J gene: TRBJ2-3; clone size: .; V gene: TRBV4-2; CDR3 DNA: TGTGCCAGCAGCCATGATTTTAGCGGGGGGGTATTAGATACGCAGTATTTT; CDR3 protein: CASSHDFSGGVLDTQYF
D gene: TRBD1; J gene: TRBJ1-1; clone size: .; V gene: TRBV4-1; CDR3 DNA: TGCGCCAGCAGCCAAGAGACAGACAGGGGTGACGAAGCTTTCTTT; CDR3 protein: CASSQETDRGDEAFF
D gene: TRBD2; J gene: TRBJ2-3; clone size: .; V gene: TRBV9; CDR3 DNA: TGTGCCAGCACAAACAGACTAGCGGCGACCACAGATACGCAGTATTTT; CDR3 protein: CASTNRLAATTDTQYF
D gene: TRBD1; J gene: TRBJ1-1; clone size: .; V gene: TRBV28; CDR3 DNA: TGTGCCAGCAGCCGTGGACAGGTCGTCACTGAAGCTTTCTTT; CDR3 protein: CASSRGQVVTEAFF
D gene: TRBD2; J gene: TRBJ2-7; clone size: .; V gene: TRBV6-5; CDR3 DNA: TGTGCCAGCAGAACCCCGGGGGGGCTGTACTTC; CDR3 protein: CASRTPGGLYF
D gene: .; J gene: TRBJ1-5; clone size: once; V gene: TRBV6-6; CDR3 DNA: TGTGCCAGCGGCAGGGGTCGCAATCAGCCCCAGCATTTT; CDR3 protein: CASGRGRNQPQHF
D gene: .; J gene: TRBJ2-2; clone size: .; V gene: TRBV27; CDR3 DNA: TGTGCCAGCAGCCCCTGGGTAGGGGCCGGGGAGCTGTTTTTT; CDR3 protein: CASSPWVGAGELFF
D gene: .; J gene: TRBJ1-3; clone size: .; V gene: TRBV6-5; CDR3 DNA: TGTGCCAGCAGAATGACATCTGGAAACACCATATATTTT; CDR3 protein: CASRMTSGNTIYF
D gene: TRBD1; J gene: TRBJ1-1; clone size: .; V gene: TRBV7-9; CDR3 DNA: TGTGCCAGCAGCCCGGACAGGGGATTTACTGAAGCTTTCTTT; CDR3 protein: CASSPDRGFTEAFF
D gene: .; J gene: TRBJ1-5; clone size: .; V gene: TRBV7-2; CDR3 DNA: TGTGCCAGCAGCTCCGTGGGGGCTGGGCAGCCCCAGCATTTT; CDR3 protein: CASSSVGAGQPQHF